This entry describes one T cell receptor beta chain. Germline CDR1 is ENHRY and CDR2 is SYGVKD. Trimming took 2 bases from V and 2 from J, leaving 4 bases between them. There are 12 residues in the CDR3. These data belong to a study of patients and donors after allogeneic stem cell transplantation. TCRdb reprocessed the RT-PCR reads via MiXCR and lists one record per CDR3 protein. The sample lists 150,000 to 200,000 distinct CDR3 sequences; approximately 31% were seen once. This chain links TRBV10-3 with TRBJ2-7; D uncertain. This receptor was obtained from a human donor who was either an allogeneic HSCT recipient or a stem cell or donor lymphocyte infusion donor (not recorded which). It is not recorded whose cells these are; they may come from a transplant donor. What was sequenced was blood, either unsorted or a sorted T cell fraction (not recorded which). The DNA of the CDR3 is TGTGCCATCAGTGAGACGACCTACGAGCAGTACTTC. Its protein is CAISETTYEQYF.